This T cell receptor beta chain is from a study of shared clonotypes between healthy human individuals (dated by TCRdb to the early 2020s). Study-level background: The cohort comprised a couple of women and a few men aged 18 to 49 years. Per donor, leukapheresis produced somewhere between about 0.8 and 9 billion PBMCs. To estimate repertoire size and how much clonotypes are shared between individuals, the study performed deep sequencing of blood TCR repertoires from roughly five healthy adults. Per donor, three plates each were used for CD4 naive and CD4 memory, two for CD8 naive, and one for CD8 memory. Different laboratories and diverse techniques were used to prepare libraries and sequence TCR repertoires, to increase sequencing depth and limit assay-specific biases. Results the study describes overall, beyond this receptor: Clonotypes shared by all four sorted-subset donors showed higher generation probabilities than non-shared clonotypes. Naive subsets generally had larger estimated clonotype richness than memory subsets did. Across a few donors, 4.5% to 6.5% of naive CD4, roughly 3.4% of naive CD8, about 2.3% of memory CD4, and 0.4% of memory CD8 clonotypes were shared. Because the study included only a small number of donors, the genetic and exposure-history diversity represented was limited. Even with the large sequencing depth, rarefaction of the sorted-subset datasets indicated that sequencing was incomplete. Based on pairwise subsampling, the degree of clonotype sharing among donors was expected to be affected by sequencing depth. Only blood was sampled, and tissue TCR repertoires likely differ from those in blood.

As for this clone: The antigen this receptor binds is unknown. The record has no base qualities; no much larger clone is one base away.

V lost 4 bases and J lost 3 bases; the stretch between them is 5 bases long. The CDR3 runs 11 amino acids, cysteine and phenylalanine included. Of all the DNA, just the CDR3 is kept, 33 bases in frame from base 1. The germline V gene (reference sequence) gives CDR1 as SGHKS and CDR2 as YYEKEE. Donors were healthy HIV-negative adults with no recently reported acute infections or vaccinations. Every donor was a Caucasian adult living in Nashville, Tennessee, USA. CD4+ T cells were enriched by magnetic negative selection; naive cells were then positively selected on CD45RA, and the negative fraction formed the memory subset. After blood collection by leukapheresis, PBMCs were isolated using Ficoll-Histopaque density gradient centrifugation and then cryopreserved in the vapor phase of liquid nitrogen. Analytical flow cytometry was used to check the purity and quantity of every magnetically sorted T cell population. Genomic DNA was isolated from every sorted fraction and measured by UV absorbance on a Nanodrop 2000c.

TCR CDR3 regions were amplified from genomic DNA by multiplex PCR using the deep immunoSEQ assay. Extracted genomic DNA from each cell subset was distributed evenly across all wells of several immunoSEQ 96-well plates, and each plate was treated as a replicate. For sorted subsets, 200 to 250 ng of genomic DNA, equivalent to 25,000 to 30,000 T cell genomes, went into each replicate PCR. The purified libraries were quantified using a Qubit 3.0 fluorometer, sized with a Bioanalyzer 2100, and then quantified again using the KAPA Library Quantification kit. Every immunoSEQ 96-well plate was sequenced on a separate single-read 150-cycle Illumina NextSeq 550 flow cell. The paper's processing steps were these. Because the immunoSEQ output held only junctional sequences and lacked quality scores, the filtering could not match the filtering applied to full-length reads. To assign V/J genes and CDR3, sequences were annotated using PyIR, a Python wrapper for IgBLAST v1.9, with IMGT germline references. Any read was removed if the V/J assignment was weak (E-value above 1e-6), the CDR3 was missing, or the read contained stop codons, out-of-frame junctions, or ambiguous translated residues. V3J clonotypes were defined as sequences sharing an identical inferred V gene, J gene, and CDR3 amino acid sequence. Percentage overlap between repertoires was calculated by dividing the number of shared unique clonotypes by the size of the smaller repertoire. Three approaches were used to assess repertoire richness: RTK rarefaction, the Chao1 estimator, and Recon v2.1 estimates of unobserved clonotypes. Generation probabilities were computed with OLGA for all TCRbeta clonotypes obtained by the gDNA method from a handful of donors. In its TCRdb copy, this immuneACCESS table keeps in-frame sequences only and misses some clones. Where compared with another copy, unresolved V genes explain less than half of these, and the others have no known cause. V and J calls and clone size follow that table, whereas D and trimming were derived from the DNA. For this sample the table gives about 2 million clones, of which roughly 94% were detected only once. Of the sample, about 0.13% falls within the top ten clones.

The receptor's source is a man between 18 and 35 years old in good health. Rearrangement joined TRBV5-5 to TRBJ2-7; no D gene is confidently identified. Specimen: naive CD4+ T cells sorted from blood. Explained via the paper, the cell subset or site label denotes: CD45RA+ positively selected. The CDR3 reads CASSPNYEQYF. The base sequence is TGTGCCAGCAGCCCTAACTACGAGCAGTACTTC.